This T cell receptor beta chain stems from a study of glioma-infiltrating T cells after dendritic cell vaccination (dated by TCRdb to 2016 to 2017). With regard to the full study: Of the roughly 15 glioblastoma patients in the cohort, all drawn from Phase I and II dendritic cell vaccination trials, 9 were newly diagnosed and 6 had recurrent disease. Between the early 2000s and the early 2010s, the patients were given dendritic cell vaccination pulsed with autologous tumor lysate. Each patient got three intradermal injections of the dendritic cell vaccine, spaced at biweekly intervals, in the arm below the axilla. Tumor-infiltrating lymphocyte content was quantified and tumor and blood repertoires were compared in dendritic cell-vaccinated glioblastoma patients by deep sequencing of TCR beta CDR3 regions. TCR sequencing metrics, including TIL content and tumor-blood repertoire overlap, were correlated with survival after dendritic cell vaccination. To make the vaccine, monocyte-derived dendritic cells were cultured for under 9 days with IL-4 and GM-CSF and then pulsed overnight with autologous tumor lysate.

On this clone itself: Its antigen is not yet known. No qualities accompany the bases; no much larger clone lies one base away.

The immunoSEQ assay amplified TCRB CDR3 regions from around 2 micrograms of genomic DNA, or from all available DNA when less than that amount was available. Multiplex PCR used 60 forward primers for TCR V beta segments and 13 reverse primers for J beta segments. Synthetic control templates were spiked into each sample at limiting dilution to estimate reads per starting template. The Illumina HiSeq System generated sequencing reads of 87 bp. In the authors' own workflow: PCR and sequencing errors were removed by a nearest neighbor algorithm that merged closely related sequences. TCR overlap was defined as the percentage of unique tumor TCR beta sequences that were also present in the same patient's peripheral blood. Held by TCRdb, this immuneACCESS table contains in-frame sequences only and omits some clones. Under half of the omission traces to an unresolved V gene where checked; the cause of the rest is unknown. V, J and clone size derive from that table, while D and trimming were established from the DNA sequence. In this sample the table shows about 99,000 clones, around 80% of which occur a single time. The ten most abundant clones make up 5.4% of the sample.

Study-wide conclusions, independent of this receptor: The cohort was small and heterogeneous, only a few patients had full blood and tumor sets, and even fewer had initial-recurrent tumor pairs. Higher estimated pretreatment TIL content predicted longer time to progression and overall survival after dendritic cell vaccination. The response model built on TCR overlap across three groups was characterized as speculative, with prospective validation still needed. TCR clonality showed no direct relationship with survival, which suggests that a diverse polyclonal response may matter.

The intended sense of this specimen's time point label: after dendritic cell vaccination, including at tumor progression/relapse. Patients were selected for having adequate residual fresh-frozen tumor tissue and more than two years of available survival data. None of the glioblastoma patients carried an isocitrate dehydrogenase mutation, although molecular status otherwise varied. PBMC were collected before vaccination, two weeks after the third vaccination, and at tumor progression when it occurred. The Qiagen DNeasy Blood extraction Kit was used for extraction of genomic DNA. Sequencing used blood, obtained after dendritic cell vaccination. The receptor was isolated from a human donor with glioblastoma.

In nucleotide form, the sequence is TGTGCCATCAGTGAACCCGCTAGCGGGGGGAATGAGCAGTTCTTC. Translated, it gives CAISEPASGGNEQFF. Rearrangement joined TRBV10-3 to TRBJ2-1; 11 bases in between match TRBD2. Sequences ENHRY (CDR1) and SYGVKD (CDR2) are obtained from the germline V gene. V has 3 bases trimmed and J has 7 bases trimmed; junction bases matching no gene number 5. The CDR3 covers 15 residues, taking in both the cysteine and the phenylalanine. The retained sequence is limited to the CDR3, 45 bases, with the frame set at the first base.